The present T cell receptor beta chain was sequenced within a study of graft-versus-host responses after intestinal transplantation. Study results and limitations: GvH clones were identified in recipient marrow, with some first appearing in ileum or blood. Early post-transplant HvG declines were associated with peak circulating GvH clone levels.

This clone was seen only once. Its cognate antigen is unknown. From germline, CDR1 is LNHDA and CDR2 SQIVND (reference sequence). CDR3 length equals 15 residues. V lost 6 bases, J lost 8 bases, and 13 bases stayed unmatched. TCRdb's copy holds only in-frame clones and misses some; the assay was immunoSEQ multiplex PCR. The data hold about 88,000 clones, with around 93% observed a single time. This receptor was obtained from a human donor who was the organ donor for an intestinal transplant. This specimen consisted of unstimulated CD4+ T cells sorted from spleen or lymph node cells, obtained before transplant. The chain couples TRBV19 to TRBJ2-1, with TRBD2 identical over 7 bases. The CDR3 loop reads CASRGGQAGGDEQFF. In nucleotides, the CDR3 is TGTGCCAGTAGGGGAGGGCAGGCGGGCGGAGATGAGCAGTTCTTC.